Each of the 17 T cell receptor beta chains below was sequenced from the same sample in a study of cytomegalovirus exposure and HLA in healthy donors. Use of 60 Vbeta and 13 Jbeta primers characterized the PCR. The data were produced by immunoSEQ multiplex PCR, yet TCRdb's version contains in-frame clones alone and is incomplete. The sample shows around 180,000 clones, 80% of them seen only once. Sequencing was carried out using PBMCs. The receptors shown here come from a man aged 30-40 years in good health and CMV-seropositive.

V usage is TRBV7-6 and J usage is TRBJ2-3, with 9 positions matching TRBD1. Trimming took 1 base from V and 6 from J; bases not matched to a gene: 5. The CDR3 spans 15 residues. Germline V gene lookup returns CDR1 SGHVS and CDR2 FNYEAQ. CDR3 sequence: CASSLGTGGRDTQYF. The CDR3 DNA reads TGTGCCAGCAGCTTAGGTACAGGGGGCCGGGATACGCAGTATTTT.

The CDR3 spells CASSLSGAGSYNSPLHF. In DNA, the CDR3 is TGTGCCAGCAGTTTATCAGGGGCCGGGTCCTATAATTCACCCCTCCACTTT. The gene calls are TRBV27 and TRBJ1-6; a possible D gene is TRBD1 (5 bases). The germline CDR1 and CDR2 sequences are MNHEY and SMNVEV (reference sequence). Trimming pared 0 bases from V and 1 base from J, leaving 10 bases between. CDR3 size: 17 residues.

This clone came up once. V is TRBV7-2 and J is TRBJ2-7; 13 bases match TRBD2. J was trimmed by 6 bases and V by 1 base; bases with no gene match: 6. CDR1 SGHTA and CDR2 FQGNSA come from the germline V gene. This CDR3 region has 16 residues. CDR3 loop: CASSLGGGLAGSEQYF. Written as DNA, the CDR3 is TGTGCCAGCAGCTTAGGGGGGGGACTAGCGGGATCCGAGCAGTACTTC.

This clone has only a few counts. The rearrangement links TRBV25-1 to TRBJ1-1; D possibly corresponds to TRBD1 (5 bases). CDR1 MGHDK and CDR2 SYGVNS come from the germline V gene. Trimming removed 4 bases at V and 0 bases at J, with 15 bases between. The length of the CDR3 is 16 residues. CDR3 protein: CASSGMGTGLNTEAFF. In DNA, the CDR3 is TGTGCCAGCAGTGGAATGGGCACAGGACTGAACACTGAAGCTTTCTTT.

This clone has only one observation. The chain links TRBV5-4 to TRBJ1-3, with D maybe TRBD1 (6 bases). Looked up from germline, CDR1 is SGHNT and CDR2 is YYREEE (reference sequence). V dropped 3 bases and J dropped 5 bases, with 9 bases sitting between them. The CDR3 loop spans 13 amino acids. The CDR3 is CASSSRDRNTIYF. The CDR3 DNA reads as TGTGCCAGCAGCTCACGGGACAGAAACACCATATATTTT.

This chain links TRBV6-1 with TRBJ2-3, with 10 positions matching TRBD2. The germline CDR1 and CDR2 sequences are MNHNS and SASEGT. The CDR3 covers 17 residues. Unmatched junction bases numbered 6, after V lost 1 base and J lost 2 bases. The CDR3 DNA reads TGTGCCAGCAGTGAAGATGGACTAGCGGAACACACAGATACGCAGTATTTT. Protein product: CASSEDGLAEHTDTQYF.

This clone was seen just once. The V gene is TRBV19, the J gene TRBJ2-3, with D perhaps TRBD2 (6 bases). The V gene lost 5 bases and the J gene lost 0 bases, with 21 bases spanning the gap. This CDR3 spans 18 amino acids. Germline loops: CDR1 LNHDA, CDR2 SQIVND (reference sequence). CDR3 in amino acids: CASSSQSSAIASTDTQYF. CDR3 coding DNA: TGTGCCAGTAGTTCTCAATCTAGCGCGATCGCTAGCACAGATACGCAGTATTTT. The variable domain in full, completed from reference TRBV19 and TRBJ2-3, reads DGGITQSPKYLFRKEGQNVTLSCEQNLNHDAMYWYRQDPGQGLRLIYYSQIVNDFQKGDIAEGYSVSREKKESFPLTVTSAQKNPTAFYLCASSSQSSAIASTDTQYFGPGTRLTVL.

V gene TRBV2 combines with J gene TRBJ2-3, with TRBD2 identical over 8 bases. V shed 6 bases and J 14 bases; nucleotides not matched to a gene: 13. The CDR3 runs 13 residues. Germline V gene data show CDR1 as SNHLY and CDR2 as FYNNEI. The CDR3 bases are TGTGCCAGCAGCGATAATCCCCGGACTAGCATGTATTTT. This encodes CASSDNPRTSMYF.

CDR3 nucleotide sequence: TGTGCCAGCAGTCGGCCCGGGACTAGCGGATACAATGAGCAGTTCTTC. Protein sequence: CASSRPGTSGYNEQFF. This chain uses TRBV7-2 with TRBJ2-1, with TRBD2 matching 11 bases. Germline lookup yields CDR1 SGHTA and CDR2 FQGNSA. V shed 6 bases, J shed 4 bases, and the junction held 8 bases outside the gene matches. This CDR3 contains 16 residues.

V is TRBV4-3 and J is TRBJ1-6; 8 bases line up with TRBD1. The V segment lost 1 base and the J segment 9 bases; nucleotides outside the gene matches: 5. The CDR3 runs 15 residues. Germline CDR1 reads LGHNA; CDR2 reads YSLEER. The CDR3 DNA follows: TGCGCCAGCAGCCAAGGAACTGGGACAGGTTCACCCCTCCACTTT. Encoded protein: CASSQGTGTGSPLHF.

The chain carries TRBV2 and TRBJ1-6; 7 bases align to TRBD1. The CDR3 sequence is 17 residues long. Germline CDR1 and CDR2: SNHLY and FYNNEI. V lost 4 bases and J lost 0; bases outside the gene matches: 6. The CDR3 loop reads CASSATGSSSYNSPLHF. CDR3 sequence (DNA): TGTGCCAGCAGTGCGACAGGGTCTAGCTCCTATAATTCACCCCTCCACTTT. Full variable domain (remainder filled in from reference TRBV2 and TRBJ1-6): EPEVTQTPSHQVTQMGQEVILRCVPISNHLYFYWYRQILGQKVEFLVSFYNNEISEKSEIFDDQFSVERPDGSNFTLKIRSTKLEDSAMYFCASSATGSSSYNSPLHFGNGTRLTVT.

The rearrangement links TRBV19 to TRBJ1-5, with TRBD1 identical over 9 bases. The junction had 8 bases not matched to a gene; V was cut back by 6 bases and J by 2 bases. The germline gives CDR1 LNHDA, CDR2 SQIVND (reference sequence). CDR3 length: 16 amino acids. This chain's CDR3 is CASREQGAVGNQPQHF. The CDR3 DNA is TGTGCCAGTAGGGAACAGGGGGCAGTGGGCAATCAGCCCCAGCATTTT.

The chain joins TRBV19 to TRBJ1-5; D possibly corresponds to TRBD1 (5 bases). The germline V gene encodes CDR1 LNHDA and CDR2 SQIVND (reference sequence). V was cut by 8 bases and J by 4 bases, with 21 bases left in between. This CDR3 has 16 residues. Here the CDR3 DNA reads TGTGCCAGTGAAGCCGTCGCGGGGGTCGGGAATCAGCCCCAGCATTTT. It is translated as CASEAVAGVGNQPQHF.

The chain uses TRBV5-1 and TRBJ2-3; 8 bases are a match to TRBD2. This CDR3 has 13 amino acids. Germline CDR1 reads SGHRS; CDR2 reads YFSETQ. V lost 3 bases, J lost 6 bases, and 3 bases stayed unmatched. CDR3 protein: CASSWRLADTQYF. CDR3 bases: TGCGCCAGCAGCTGGCGACTAGCGGATACGCAGTATTTT.

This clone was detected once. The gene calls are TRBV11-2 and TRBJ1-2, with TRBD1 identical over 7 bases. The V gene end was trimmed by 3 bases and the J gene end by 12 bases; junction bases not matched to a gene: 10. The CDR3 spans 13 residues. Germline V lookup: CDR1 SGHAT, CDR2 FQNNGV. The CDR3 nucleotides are TGTGCCAGCAGCTTCTCCACCGGGACAGAAAACACCTTC. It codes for CASSFSTGTENTF. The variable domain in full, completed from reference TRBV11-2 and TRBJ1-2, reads EAGVAQSPRYKIIEKRQSVAFWCNPISGHATLYWYQQILGQGPKLLIQFQNNGVVDDSQLPKDRFSAERLKGVDSTLKIQPAKLEDSAVYLCASSFSTGTENTFGSGTRLTVV.

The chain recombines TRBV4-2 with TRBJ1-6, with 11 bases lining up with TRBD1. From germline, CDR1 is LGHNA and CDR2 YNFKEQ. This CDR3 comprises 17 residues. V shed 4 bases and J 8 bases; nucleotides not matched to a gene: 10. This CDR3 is CASSPQLRDRGDSPLHF. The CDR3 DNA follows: TGTGCCAGCAGCCCACAATTGCGGGACAGGGGGGATTCACCCCTCCACTTT.

As DNA, the CDR3 is TGTGCCAGCTCACTCCACGGCCCGGCTAGCGGGGGGGCCTACGAGCAGTACTTC. Amino acids: CASSLHGPASGGAYEQYF. The V gene is TRBV18, the J gene TRBJ2-7, with 12 bases identical to TRBD2. The J segment lost 2 bases and the V segment lost 4 bases, leaving 12 bases of the junction unmatched. Germline V lookup: CDR1 KGHSH, CDR2 LQKENI. The CDR3 length is 18 residues. The whole variable domain, filled in from reference TRBV18 and TRBJ2-7, reads NAGVMQNPRHLVRRRGQEARLRCSPMKGHSHVYWYRQLPEEGLKFMVYLQKENIIDESGMPKERFSAEFPKEGPSILRIQQVVRGDSAAYFCASSLHGPASGGAYEQYFGPGTRLTVT.